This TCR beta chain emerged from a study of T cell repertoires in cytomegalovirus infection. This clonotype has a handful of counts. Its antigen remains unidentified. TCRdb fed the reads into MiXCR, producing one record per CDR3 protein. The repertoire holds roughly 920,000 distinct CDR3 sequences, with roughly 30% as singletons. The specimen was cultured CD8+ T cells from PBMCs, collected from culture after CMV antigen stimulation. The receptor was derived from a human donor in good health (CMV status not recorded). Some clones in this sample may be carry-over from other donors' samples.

DNA for the CDR3: TGCGCCAGCAGCCAAGATATAGGCATCGGCAATCAGCCCCAGCATTTT. Residues: CASSQDIGIGNQPQHF. The chain combines TRBV4-1 with TRBJ1-5; D is uncertain. The V end lost 0 bases, the J end lost 2 bases, and 11 bases lay between the germline ends. The CDR3 sequence is 16 residues long. Per the germline V gene, CDR1 is MGHRA and CDR2 is YSYEKL.